This entry lists 8 T cell receptor beta chains sequenced from one sample in a study of T cells in localized non-small cell lung cancer. Repertoires were generated with immunoSEQ multiplex PCR, while TCRdb's copy carries only in-frame clones and drops some. The sample lists 30,000 or so clones, approximately 89% occurring once. The sample here was peripheral blood, taken before any cancer treatment. The receptors here all came from a female donor of 60 years or more with stage I lung adenocarcinoma.

Only one count was recorded for this clone. The V and J genes are TRBV5-1 and TRBJ2-3, with unresolved D. Germline lookup yields CDR1 SGHRS and CDR2 YFSETQ. The CDR3 is 15 amino acids. Deletions cut 1 base from V and 2 bases from J, with 11 bases between. DNA for the CDR3: TGCGCCAGCAGCTTGTCTGGCAGGTACACAGATACGCAGTATTTT. Translating it yields CASSLSGRYTDTQYF.

The chain links TRBV5-5 to TRBJ2-3, with D perhaps TRBD2 (6 bases). V gave up 3 bases and J gave up 2 bases, with 16 bases separating them. Germline CDR1 SGHKS, CDR2 YYEKEE (reference sequence). The CDR3 is made up of 16 amino acids. CDR3 DNA sequence: TGTGCCAGCAGCTATGGGGACTTCGGGCCCACAGATACGCAGTATTTT. Translation: CASSYGDFGPTDTQYF.

This chain uses TRBV6-1 with TRBJ2-7, with 7 bases matching TRBD1. Germline V lookup: CDR1 MNHNS, CDR2 SASEGT. The CDR3 has 13 residues. J lost 2 bases, V lost 6 bases, and 4 bases had no gene match. The CDR3 protein is CASRTGFAYEQYF. The CDR3 nucleotides read TGTGCCAGCAGGACAGGGTTCGCCTACGAGCAGTACTTC.

The chain uses TRBV5-1 and TRBJ1-1; 7 nucleotides agree with TRBD1. V shed 7 bases and J 1 base; nucleotides not matched to a gene: 7. Germline CDR1 and CDR2: SGHRS and YFSETQ. The CDR3 sequence is 14 residues long. The CDR3 sequence is CASRSGQSNTEAFF. Here the CDR3 DNA reads TGCGCCAGCCGGTCGGGACAGTCGAACACTGAAGCTTTCTTT.

V and J are TRBV12-5 and TRBJ2-1, with 8 bases that match TRBD1. The V gene end was trimmed by 3 bases and the J gene end by 15 bases; junction bases not matched to a gene: 10. CDR3 length equals 13 residues. Germline V gene lookup returns CDR1 LGHNT and CDR2 FRNRAP. The CDR3 nucleotides read TGTGCTAGTGGTTTTACCCTCGGACAGGGAGGGTTCTTC. It is translated as CASGFTLGQGGFF.

This sequence joins TRBV10-3 and TRBJ2-7, with TRBD2 matching over 9 bases. Germline lookup yields CDR1 ENHRY and CDR2 SYGVKD. After removal of 8 bases from V and 6 bases from J, the junction contained 8 bases not matched to a gene. The CDR3 runs to 13 residues. The CDR3 loop is CAIGGTSSSEQYF. For the CDR3, the DNA is TGTGCCATCGGCGGGACTAGCTCTTCCGAGCAGTACTTC.

The chain has TRBV6-1 and TRBJ1-3; D is uncertain. The V end lost 3 bases, the J end lost 8 bases, and 8 bases lay between the germline ends. Germline V gene data show CDR1 as MNHNS and CDR2 as SASEGT. The CDR3 extends over 12 amino acids. The CDR3 bases are TGTGCCAGCAGTGATTATAGGGACACCATATATTTT. Translating it yields CASSDYRDTIYF.

The genes are TRBV18 and TRBJ2-3; D gene ambiguous. V was shortened by 3 bases and J by 5 bases, with 6 bases between the two germline ends. Germline lookup yields CDR1 KGHSH and CDR2 LQKENI. The CDR3 totals 12 residues. The CDR3 here is CASSPRGDTQYF. The CDR3 DNA reads as TGTGCCAGCTCACCCCGAGGAGATACGCAGTATTTT.